This T cell receptor beta chain emerged from a study of CD8 T cells in Susac syndrome. Reverse transcription of roughly 0.45 to 1 ug RNA used random hexamers. Amplification of TCR beta CDR3 was carried out by immunoSEQ multiplex PCR, which covered 54 Vbeta and 13 Jbeta segments. From the immunoSEQ multiplex PCR reads, TCRdb called clonotypes with MiXCR, one entry per CDR3 protein. The data hold 350,000 to 550,000 distinct CDR3 sequences, with around 83% observed a single time. The patients who served as multiple sclerosis controls were treatment-naive and had stable or active relapsing-remitting disease that fulfilled the revised McDonald criteria. Regarding this clonotype: Its specificity is unknown.

Notes on the study in general: TCR sequencing and HLA analysis covered a relatively small number of individuals.

V dropped 6 bases and J dropped 0; count of bases not matched to a gene: 8. The CDR3 has 18 residues. Germline V lookup: CDR1 MNHNS, CDR2 SASEGT. This sequence was found in a human donor with multiple sclerosis. Material for sequencing was CD8+ T cells from PBMCs. The chain couples TRBV6-1 to TRBJ2-1; TRBD2 aligns across 13 bases. The CDR3 loop reads CASSPTSGRPSSYNEQFF. In DNA, the CDR3 is TGTGCCAGCAGCCCGACTAGCGGGAGGCCTAGCTCCTACAATGAGCAGTTCTTC.